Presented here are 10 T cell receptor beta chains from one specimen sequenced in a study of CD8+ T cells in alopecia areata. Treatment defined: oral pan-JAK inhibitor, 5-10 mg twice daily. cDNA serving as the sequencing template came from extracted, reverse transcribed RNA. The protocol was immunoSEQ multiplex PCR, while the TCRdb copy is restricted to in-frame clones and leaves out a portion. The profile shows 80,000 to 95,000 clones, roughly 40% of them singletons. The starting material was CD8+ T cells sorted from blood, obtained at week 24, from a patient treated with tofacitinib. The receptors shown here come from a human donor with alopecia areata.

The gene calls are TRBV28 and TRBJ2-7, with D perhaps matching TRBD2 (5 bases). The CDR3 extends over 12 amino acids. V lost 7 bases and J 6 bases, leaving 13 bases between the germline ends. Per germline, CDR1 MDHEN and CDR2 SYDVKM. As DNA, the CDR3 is TGTGCCAGCACTGACCCGGGGAGCGAGCAGTACTTC. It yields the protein CASTDPGSEQYF.

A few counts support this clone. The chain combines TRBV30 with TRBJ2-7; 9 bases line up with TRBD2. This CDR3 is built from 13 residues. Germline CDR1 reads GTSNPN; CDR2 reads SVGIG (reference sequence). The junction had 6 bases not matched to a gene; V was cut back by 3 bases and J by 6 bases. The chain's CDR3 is CAWSSGRSFEQYF. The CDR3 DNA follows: TGTGCCTGGAGCAGCGGGAGGTCATTCGAGCAGTACTTC.

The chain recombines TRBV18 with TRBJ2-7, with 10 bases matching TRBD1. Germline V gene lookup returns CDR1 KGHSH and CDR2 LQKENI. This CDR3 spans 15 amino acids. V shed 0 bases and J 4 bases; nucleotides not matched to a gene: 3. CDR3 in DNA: TGTGCCAGCTCACCACCGGGACAGGGGCCATACGAGCAGTACTTC. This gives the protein CASSPPGQGPYEQYF. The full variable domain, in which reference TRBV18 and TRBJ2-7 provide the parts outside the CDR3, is NAGVMQNPRHLVRRRGQEARLRCSPMKGHSHVYWYRQLPEEGLKFMVYLQKENIIDESGMPKERFSAEFPKEGPSILRIQQVVRGDSAAYFCASSPPGQGPYEQYFGPGTRLTVT.

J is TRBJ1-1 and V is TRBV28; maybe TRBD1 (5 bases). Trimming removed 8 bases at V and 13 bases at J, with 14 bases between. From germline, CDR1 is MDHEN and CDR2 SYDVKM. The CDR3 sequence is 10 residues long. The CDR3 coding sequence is TGTGCCAGCGGGGACCTGGAGGGTTTCTTT. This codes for CASGDLEGFF.

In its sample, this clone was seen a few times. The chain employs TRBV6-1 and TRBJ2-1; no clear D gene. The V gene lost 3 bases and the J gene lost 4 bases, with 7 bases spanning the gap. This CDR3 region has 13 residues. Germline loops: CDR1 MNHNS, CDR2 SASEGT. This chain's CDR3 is CASSDQTYNEQFF. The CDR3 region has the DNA TGTGCCAGCAGTGACCAAACTTACAATGAGCAGTTCTTC.

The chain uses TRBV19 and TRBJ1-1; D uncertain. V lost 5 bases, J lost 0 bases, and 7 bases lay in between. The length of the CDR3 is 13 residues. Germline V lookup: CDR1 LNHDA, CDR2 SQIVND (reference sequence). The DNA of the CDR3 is TGTGCCAGTAGTGTTACAGTGAACACTGAAGCTTTCTTT. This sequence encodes CASSVTVNTEAFF.

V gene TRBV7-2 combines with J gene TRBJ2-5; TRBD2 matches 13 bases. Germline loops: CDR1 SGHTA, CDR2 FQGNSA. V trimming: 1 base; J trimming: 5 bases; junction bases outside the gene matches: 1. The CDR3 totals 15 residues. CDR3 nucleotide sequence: TGTGCCAGCAGCTTAGGGGGACTAGCGGGGGAGACCCAGTACTTC. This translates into CASSLGGLAGETQYF. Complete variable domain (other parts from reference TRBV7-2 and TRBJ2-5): GAGVSQSPSNKVTEKGKDVELRCDPISGHTALYWYRQSLGQGLEFLIYFQGNSAPDKSGLPSDRFSAERTGGSVSTLTIQRTQQEDSAVYLCASSLGGLAGETQYFGPGTRLLVL.

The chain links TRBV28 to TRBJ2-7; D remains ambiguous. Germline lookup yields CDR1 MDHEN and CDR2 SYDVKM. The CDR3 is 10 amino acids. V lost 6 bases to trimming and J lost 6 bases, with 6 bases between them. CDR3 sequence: CASSISEQYF. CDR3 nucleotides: TGTGCCAGCAGCATTTCCGAGCAGTACTTC. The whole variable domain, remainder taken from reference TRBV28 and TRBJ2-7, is DVKVTQSSRYLVKRTGEKVFLECVQDMDHENMFWYRQDPGLGLRLIYFSYDVKMKEKGDIPEGYSVSREKKERFSLILESASTNQTSMYLCASSISEQYFGPGTRLTVT.

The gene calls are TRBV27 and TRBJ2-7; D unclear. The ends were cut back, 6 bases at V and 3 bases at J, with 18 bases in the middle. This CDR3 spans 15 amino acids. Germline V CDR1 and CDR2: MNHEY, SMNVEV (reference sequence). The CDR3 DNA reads TGTGCCAGCAGCCTCGCCAGGCCCATATTCTACGAGCAGTACTTC. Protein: CASSLARPIFYEQYF.

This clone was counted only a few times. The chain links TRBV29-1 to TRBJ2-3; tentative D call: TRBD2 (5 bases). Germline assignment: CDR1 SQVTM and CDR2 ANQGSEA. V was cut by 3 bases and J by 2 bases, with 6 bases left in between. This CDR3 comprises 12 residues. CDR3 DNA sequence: TGCAGCGTTGAGCTAGCCACAGATACGCAGTATTTT. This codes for CSVELATDTQYF.